Presented here are 17 T cell receptor beta chains from one specimen sequenced in a study of sequential checkpoint blockade in melanoma. Treatment indicated: randomized to nivolumab then ipilimumab (arm A) or the reverse (arm B). Assay used: immunoSEQ multiplex PCR; TCRdb lists only in-frame clones, some missing. The sample consists of about 8,900 clones, more than 20% of them appearing once. Specimen: tumor tissue (inferred from file names), collected from a patient given nivolumab and ipilimumab in sequence. The receptors were gathered from a human donor with melanoma.

This clone occurred a few times. This chain connects TRBV6-8 to TRBJ1-6, with D perhaps matching TRBD1 (5 bases). Trimming took off 6 bases at V and 8 bases at J, with 20 bases between the two ends. Germline CDR1 and CDR2: MNHGY and SAAAGT. The length of the CDR3 is 16 residues. CDR3 protein: CASRPRVTGPYSPLHF. CDR3 coding DNA: TGTGCCAGCAGGCCACGGGTTACAGGTCCTTATTCACCCCTCCACTTT.

A few counts support this clone. The J gene is TRBJ1-1, the V gene TRBV6-7, with TRBD1 as a possible D gene (6 bases). TRBV6-7 is recorded as an ORF, its role being uncertain. Trimming left V 6 bases short and J 8 bases short, with 10 bases between. This CDR3 is built from 11 residues. CDR3 nucleotides: TGTGCCAGCAGCTTCGGGACAGAAGCTTTCTTT. It encodes CASSFGTEAFF.

In this sample, this clone is medium-sized. V gene TRBV4-1 combines with J gene TRBJ2-7, with TRBD1 matching over 8 bases. The CDR3 contains 15 residues. The germline V gene encodes CDR1 MGHRA and CDR2 YSYEKL. Trimming at V came to 0 bases and at J to 0 bases, leaving 1 base not matched to a gene. In nucleotides, the CDR3 is TGCGCCAGCAGCCAAGAGACAGGGGCCTCCTACGAGCAGTACTTC. It is translated as CASSQETGASYEQYF.

Details on this clone: At one boundary the junction diverges from the germline segment, which might be a read error. The genes are TRBV6-4 and TRBJ1-5; D call uncertain. The CDR3 is made up of 15 amino acids. CDR1 and CDR2 (germline): MRHNA, SNTAGT. The CDR3 DNA reads TGTGCCATCAGTGGTCCAAGGGTAGCAGATCAGCCCCAGCATTTT. It yields the protein CAISGPRVADQPQHF.

This chain links TRBV5-1 with TRBJ2-2, with D perhaps being TRBD1 or TRBD2 (5 bases each). Trimming took 0 bases from V and 5 from J, leaving 11 bases between them. The CDR3 runs 15 residues. From germline, CDR1 is SGHRS and CDR2 YFSETQ. CDR3 nucleotide sequence: TGCGCCAGCAGCTTGGCCGAGGGGTATACCGGGGAGCTGTTTTTT. Translated: CASSLAEGYTGELFF.

The V call is TRBV19, the J call TRBJ2-7; tentative D call: TRBD2 (6 bases). The germline CDR1 and CDR2 sequences are LNHDA and SQIVND (reference sequence). The CDR3 runs 14 residues. With 0 bases removed from V and 0 bases from J, the gap between germline ends came to 6 bases. The CDR3 loop reads CASSIDGGSYEQYF. CDR3 coding DNA: TGTGCCAGTAGTATAGACGGGGGCTCCTACGAGCAGTACTTC.

The J gene is TRBJ1-1, the V gene TRBV6-8, with D hard to call. This CDR3 region has 12 residues. Trimming cost V 4 bases and J 4 bases, with 7 bases left between them. Looked up from germline, CDR1 is MNHGY and CDR2 is SAAAGT. CDR3 nucleotides: TGTGCCAGCAGTTCAGGAACCACTGAAGCTTTCTTT. Amino acid sequence: CASSSGTTEAFF.

The rearrangement links TRBV10-1 to TRBJ1-5; a possible D gene is TRBD1 (6 bases). Per germline, CDR1 WNHNN and CDR2 SYGVQD (reference sequence). The length of the CDR3 is 11 residues. CDR3 coding DNA: TGCGCGCTGGGGGGGGCTCAGCCCCAGCATTTT. Protein product: CALGGAQPQHF.

This chain links TRBV10-2 with TRBJ1-1; maybe TRBD1 (5 bases). The ends were cut back, 0 bases at V and 4 bases at J, with 12 bases in the middle. The CDR3 loop spans 15 amino acids. CDR1 and CDR2 from the germline V gene are WSHSY and SAAADI. The CDR3 loop reads CASSESAGRGTEAFF. The CDR3 DNA reads TGCGCCAGCAGTGAGTCCGCGGGGCGGGGCACTGAAGCTTTCTTT.

Details on this clone: Compared with germline, one end of the junction differs, possibly owing to a read error. The chain links TRBV5-1 to TRBJ1-1; weak D call: TRBD1 (6 bases). The CDR3 is made up of 17 amino acids. From germline, CDR1 is SGHRS and CDR2 YFSETQ. The CDR3 loop is CASSRGGGVAENAEAFF. The DNA of the CDR3 is TGCGCCAGCAGCCGCGGGGGGGGCGTGGCAGAGAACGCTGAAGCTTTCTTT.

This clone was seen only a few times. The V gene is TRBV11-3, the J gene TRBJ1-4; TRBD1 might be the D (6 bases). V was shortened by 7 bases and J by 7 bases, with 19 bases between the two germline ends. Germline CDR1 is SGHNT and CDR2 is YENEEA. CDR3 length equals 15 residues. As DNA, the CDR3 is TGTGCCAGCAACCTCCCCGGGGGGCGCGGTGAAAAACTGTTTTTT. It specifies CASNLPGGRGEKLFF. The whole variable domain, remainder taken from reference TRBV11-3 and TRBJ1-4, is EAGVVQSPRYKIIEKKQPVAFWCNPISGHNTLYWYLQNLGQGPELLIRYENEEAVDDSQLPKDRFSAERLKGVDSTLKIQPAELGDSAVYLCASNLPGGRGEKLFFGSGTQLSVL.

The chain links TRBV29-1 to TRBJ2-5, with 7 bases that match TRBD2. Germline V gene sequence: CDR1 SQVTM, CDR2 ANQGSEA. The CDR3 has 13 residues. Trimming at V came to 0 bases and at J to 2 bases, leaving 0 bases not matched to a gene. CDR3 DNA sequence: TGCAGCGTTGAAGAAGCGGGGCAAGAGACCCAGTACTTC. This codes for CSVEEAGQETQYF. The entire variable domain, with the rest obtained from reference TRBV29-1 and TRBJ2-5, is as follows: SAVISQKPSRDICQRGTSLTIQCQVDSQVTMMFWYRQQPGQSLTLIATANQGSEATYESGFVIDKFPISRPNLTFSTLTVSNMSPEDSSIYLCSVEEAGQETQYFGPGTRLLVL.

This clone was recorded a few times. The chain uses TRBV11-3 and TRBJ2-3, with 7 bases matching TRBD2. This CDR3 has 17 residues. Germline CDR1 and CDR2: SGHNT and YENEEA. The V and J ends lost 4 bases and 2 bases, in that order; junction bases with no gene match: 12. CDR3 loop: CASSSLLSTSLTDTQYF. CDR3 bases: TGTGCCAGCAGCTCCCTCCTCTCGACTAGCCTCACAGATACGCAGTATTTT.

This clone was seen at least ten times. The chain has TRBV6-8 and TRBJ2-1, with 7 bases matching TRBD2. The V gene end was trimmed by 5 bases and the J gene end by 2 bases; junction bases not matched to a gene: 6. Germline V gene lookup returns CDR1 MNHGY and CDR2 SAAAGT. The CDR3 length is 15 residues. The CDR3 spells CASSPQRDPYNEQFF. CDR3 bases: TGTGCCAGCAGTCCTCAGCGGGACCCCTACAATGAGCAGTTCTTC.

The chain recombines TRBV18 with TRBJ1-1; D is possibly TRBD1 (6 bases). The CDR3 has 14 residues. Germline V gene lookup returns CDR1 KGHSH and CDR2 LQKENI. Trimming pared 4 bases from V and 11 bases from J, leaving 20 bases between. CDR3 sequence reads: CASSLWVSGDTAFF. In DNA form, the CDR3 reads TGTGCCAGCTCACTCTGGGTATCGGGGGACACGGCTTTCTTT.

This chain connects TRBV6-8 to TRBJ1-5; 8 positions match TRBD1. The V gene end was trimmed by 6 bases and the J gene end by 6 bases; junction bases not matched to a gene: 13. The CDR3 totals 16 residues. CDR1 is MNHGY and CDR2 is SAAAGT in the germline V gene. CDR3 nucleotide sequence: TGTGCCAGCAGGTCCCGAACAGGGGGATGGGGTCAGCCCCAGCATTTT. Amino acid sequence: CASRSRTGGWGQPQHF.

The chain employs TRBV7-6 and TRBJ2-7; D possibly corresponds to TRBD1 (5 bases). This CDR3 is built from 14 residues. Germline V gene data show CDR1 as SGHVS and CDR2 as FNYEAQ. Trimming pared 5 bases from V and 2 bases from J, leaving 13 bases between. CDR3 nucleotide sequence: TGTGCCAGCAGCGGACAAGCATTCCCCTACGAGCAGTACTTC. Its translation is CASSGQAFPYEQYF.